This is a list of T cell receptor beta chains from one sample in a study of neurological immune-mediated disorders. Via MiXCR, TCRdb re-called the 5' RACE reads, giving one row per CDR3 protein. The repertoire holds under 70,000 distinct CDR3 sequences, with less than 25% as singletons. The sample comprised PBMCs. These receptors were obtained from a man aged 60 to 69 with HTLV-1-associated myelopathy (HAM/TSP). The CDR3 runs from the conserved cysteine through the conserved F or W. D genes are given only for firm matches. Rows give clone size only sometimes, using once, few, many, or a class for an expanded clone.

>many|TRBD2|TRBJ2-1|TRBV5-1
TGCGCCAGCAGCTTGGAGGCTAGCGGGGGATACAATGAGCAGTTCTTC
CASSLEASGGYNEQFF
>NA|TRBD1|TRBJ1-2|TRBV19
TGTGCCAGTAGTATCCCCGGGACAGGCTATGGCTACACCTTC
CASSIPGTGYGYTF
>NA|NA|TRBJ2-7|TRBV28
TGTGCCAGCATGAAAAGTGCCTACGAGCAGTACTTC
CASMKSAYEQYF
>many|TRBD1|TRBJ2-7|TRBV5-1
TGCGCCAGCAGCCCGGGACAGGGGTCCTACGAGCAGTACTTC
CASSPGQGSYEQYF
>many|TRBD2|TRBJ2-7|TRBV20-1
TGCAGTGCTAGAGTGACTAGCGGGAGTGTCGAGCAGTACTTC
CSARVTSGSVEQYF
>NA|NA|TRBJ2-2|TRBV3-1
TGTGCCAGCAGCCTAACTCCGGAGGGCACCGGGGAGCTGTTTTTT
CASSLTPEGTGELFF
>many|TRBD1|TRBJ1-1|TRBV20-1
TGCAGTGCTAAAGACAGGGCGGGGAGGACTGAAGCTTTCTTT
CSAKDRAGRTEAFF
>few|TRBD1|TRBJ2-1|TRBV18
TGTGCCAGCTCACCAAAAGGGGGCCCGTACAATGAGCAGTTCTTC
CASSPKGGPYNEQFF
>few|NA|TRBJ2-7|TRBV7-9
TGTGCCAGCAGCTTATCGAACGAGCAGTACTTC
CASSLSNEQYF
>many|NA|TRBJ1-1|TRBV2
TGTGCCAGCAGAAACGATTGGAGGGTCTCTGAAGCTTTCTTT
CASRNDWRVSEAFF
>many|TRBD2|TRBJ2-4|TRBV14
TGTGCCAGCAGCCCCCGGCGGGAGTATGGAAACATTCAGTACTTC
CASSPRREYGNIQYF
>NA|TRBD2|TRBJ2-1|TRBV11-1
TGTGCCAGCAGCCAGCTCCTGGCGGGAGGTTCCTACAATGAGCAGTTCTTC
CASSQLLAGGSYNEQFF
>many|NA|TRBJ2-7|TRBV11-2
TGTGCCAGCAGCGGCGGAGCACGGGCCGCAATCTACGAGCAGTACTTC
CASSGGARAAIYEQYF
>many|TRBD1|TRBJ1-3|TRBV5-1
TGCGCCAGCAGACCAGGACAGGCGGTGGACACCATATATTTT
CASRPGQAVDTIYF
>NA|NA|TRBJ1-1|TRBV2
TGTGCCAGCAGTGGAAACCAGGGGATCGCTGAAGCTTTCTTT
CASSGNQGIAEAFF
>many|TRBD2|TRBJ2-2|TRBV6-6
TGTGCCAGCAGCTTCTTCGGGACTAGCGGACGAGGGGGTAACACCGGGGAGCTGTTTTTT
CASSFFGTSGRGGNTGELFF
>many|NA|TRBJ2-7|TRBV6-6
TGTGCCAGCAGTCTTAGCGGAGCGGTAGGGGAGCAGTACTTC
CASSLSGAVGEQYF
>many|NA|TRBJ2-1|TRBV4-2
TGTGCCAGCAGCCAAGAGTATTACGGATCATACAATGAGCAGTTCTTC
CASSQEYYGSYNEQFF
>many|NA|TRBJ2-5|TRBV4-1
TGCGCCAGCAGCCAAGACCCCAGAGTGGGGGGGACCCAGTACTTC
CASSQDPRVGGTQYF
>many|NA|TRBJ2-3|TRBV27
TGTGCCAGCAGTTTCCGGCAGGGGACGTTGGGTTTT
CASSFRQGTLGF
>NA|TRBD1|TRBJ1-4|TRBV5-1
TGCGCCAGCAGCTACTCGACCGGGACAGGCAATGAAAAACTGTTTTTT
CASSYSTGTGNEKLFF
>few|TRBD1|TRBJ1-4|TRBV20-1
TGCAGTGTAGAGGGGACAGGGATTGATCGAGTTAATGGAAAACTGTTTTTT
CSVEGTGIDRVNGKLFF
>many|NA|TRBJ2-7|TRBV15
TGTGCCACCAGCAGAGATCGAAACCGGTGGGGAGGCTCCTACGAGCAGTACTTC
CATSRDRNRWGGSYEQYF
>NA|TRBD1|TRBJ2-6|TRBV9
TGTGCCAGCAGCGCATCCGGGACAGGGGGCTCTGGGGCCAACGTCCTGACTTTC
CASSASGTGGSGANVLTF
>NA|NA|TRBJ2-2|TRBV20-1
TGCAGTGCTAGAGGCCCCGGGTCGAACACCGGGGAGCTGTTTTTT
CSARGPGSNTGELFF
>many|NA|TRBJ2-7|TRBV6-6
TGTGCCAGCAATGCGGACCGCGGTAACCACGAGCAGTACTTC
CASNADRGNHEQYF
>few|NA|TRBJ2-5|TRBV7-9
TGTGCCAGCAGCGGAATCGGGGACAACCAAGAGACCCAGTACTTC
CASSGIGDNQETQYF
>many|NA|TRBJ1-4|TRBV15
TGTGCCACCAAATTGGAGGGGGGAAATGAAAAACTGTTTTTT
CATKLEGGNEKLFF
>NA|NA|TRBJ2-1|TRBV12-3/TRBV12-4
TGTGCCAGCAGAATGAGCGACAATGAGCAGTTCTTC
CASRMSDNEQFF
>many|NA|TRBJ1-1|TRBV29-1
TGCAGCGTTGTGTGGGGCGGCGGGAACACTGAAGCTTTCTTT
CSVVWGGGNTEAFF
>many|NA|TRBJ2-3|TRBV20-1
TGCAGTGCTAGAGATTCCTCTCGGGGTGGAGATACGCAGTATTTT
CSARDSSRGGDTQYF
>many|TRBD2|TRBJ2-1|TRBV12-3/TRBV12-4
TGTGCCAGCAAGGGGACTATAGTCCTCTTC
CASKGTIVLF
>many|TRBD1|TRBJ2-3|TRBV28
TGTGCCAGCAGTTTCCAGGGGGTGACTGGTCTGCAGTATTTT
CASSFQGVTGLQYF
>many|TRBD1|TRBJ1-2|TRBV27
TGTGCCAGCAGTCCGCAATTTTTTGGGACAGCGCTGGGCTACACCTTC
CASSPQFFGTALGYTF
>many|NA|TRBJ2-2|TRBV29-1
TGCAGCGTTGTTGGCAGCTTGAACACCGGGGAGCTGTTTTTT
CSVVGSLNTGELFF
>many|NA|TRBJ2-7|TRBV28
TGTGCCAGCCTGGACTGGGCTGGGGACGAGCAGTACTTC
CASLDWAGDEQYF
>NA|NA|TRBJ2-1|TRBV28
TGTGCCAGCAGTTTCCGCACCAGGGGTACCAGGTACAATGAGCAGTTCTTC
CASSFRTRGTRYNEQFF
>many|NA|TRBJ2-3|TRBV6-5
TGTGCCAGCAGTAATTCCCTAACAGATACGCAGTATTTT
CASSNSLTDTQYF
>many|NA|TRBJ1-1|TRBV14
TGTGCCAGCAGCCAACTCGGGACTATTGAAGCTTTCTTT
CASSQLGTIEAFF
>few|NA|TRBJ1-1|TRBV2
TGTGCCAGCAGTCCAACTCCTGGACAGTTTGAAGCTTTCTTT
CASSPTPGQFEAFF
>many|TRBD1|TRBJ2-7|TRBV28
TGTGCCAGCAGGAAACAGGGGCAGCCCTACGAGCAGTACTTC
CASRKQGQPYEQYF
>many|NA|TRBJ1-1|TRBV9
TGTGCCAGCAGCGTGAAGGGCCAGGGCGGGACTGAAGCTTTCTTT
CASSVKGQGGTEAFF
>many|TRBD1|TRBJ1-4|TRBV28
TGTGCCAGCACCGGGGCAGGGGGTTCTGAAAAACTGTTTTTT
CASTGAGGSEKLFF